Following are 21 T cell receptor beta chains from one sample sequenced in a study of T cells in narcolepsy. The repertoire was sequenced with immunoSEQ multiplex PCR; TCRdb's copy has only in-frame clones and lacks some. Of 25,000 to 35,000 clones detected, under 85% appear once; the ten largest clones hold 0.75% to 1%. Sequencing was performed on CD45RA- memory CD4+ T cells from PBMCs. The receptor set was obtained from a human donor with narcolepsy.

V gene TRBV30 combines with J gene TRBJ2-5; unclear D gene. Germline-derived CDR1 and CDR2 are GTSNPN and SVGIG (reference sequence). The CDR3 runs to 13 residues. V was clipped by 1 base and J by 1 base, with 7 bases between them. CDR3: CAWSGHLQETQYF. For the CDR3, the DNA is TGTGCCTGGAGTGGACATCTCCAAGAGACCCAGTACTTC.

The V call is TRBV19, the J call TRBJ2-5; a weak D match, TRBD2 (5 bases). The ends were cut back, 3 bases at V and 7 bases at J, with 12 bases in the middle. Germline V gives CDR1 LNHDA, CDR2 SQIVND (reference sequence). The CDR3 has 13 residues. CDR3 sequence (DNA): TGTGCCAGTAGTATTCCGGGGTCGGGGACCCAGTACTTC. Amino acid sequence: CASSIPGSGTQYF.

In this sample, this clone turned up a few times. The rearrangement uses TRBV7-6 and TRBJ2-5; no clear D. Trimming took off 0 bases at V and 2 bases at J, with 10 bases between the two ends. The CDR3 totals 15 residues. Germline V lookup: CDR1 SGHVS, CDR2 FNYEAQ. CDR3 region: CASSLAVAAQETQYF. Here the CDR3 DNA reads TGTGCCAGCAGCTTAGCCGTCGCCGCGCAAGAGACCCAGTACTTC. The full variable domain, in which reference TRBV7-6 and TRBJ2-5 provide the parts outside the CDR3, is GAGVSQSPRYKVTKRGQDVALRCDPISGHVSLYWYRQALGQGPEFLTYFNYEAQQDKSGLPNDRFSAERPEGSISTLTIQRTEQRDSAMYRCASSLAVAAQETQYFGPGTRLLVL.

The chain employs TRBV7-2 and TRBJ2-7; TRBD1 matches 7 bases. CDR3 length: 14 residues. V shed 5 bases and J 2 bases; nucleotides not matched to a gene: 6. Germline V gives CDR1 SGHTA, CDR2 FQGNSA. In DNA, the CDR3 is TGTGCCAGCAGCCCCAGTGGGACAGCCTACGAGCAGTACTTC. Translating gives CASSPSGTAYEQYF.

The V gene is TRBV7-2, the J gene TRBJ1-1; 7 bases agree with TRBD1. This CDR3 has 15 residues. Germline CDR1 reads SGHTA; CDR2 reads FQGNSA. V was pared by 1 base and J by 5 bases, with 7 bases of the junction left unmatched. Written as DNA, the CDR3 is TGTGCCAGCAGCTTAGGTGGACAGGTTGGGACTGAAGCTTTCTTT. This translates into CASSLGGQVGTEAFF.

The chain joins TRBV19 to TRBJ1-5; no definite D call. This CDR3 contains 15 residues. Between the trimmed V and J ends, which lost 3 bases and 7 bases, there was a span of 16 bases. In germline, CDR1 is LNHDA, CDR2 SQIVND (reference sequence). The CDR3 reads CASSMGGVVGQPQHF. For the CDR3, the DNA is TGTGCCAGTAGTATGGGTGGTGTAGTTGGGCAGCCCCAGCATTTT.

This chain uses TRBV25-1 with TRBJ1-1; possibly TRBD1 for D (5 bases). This CDR3 has 14 amino acids. In germline, CDR1 is MGHDK, CDR2 SYGVNS. Trimming took 6 bases from V and 1 from J, leaving 12 bases between them. The DNA of the CDR3 is TGTGCCAGCAGGCGAACGGGGCGGAACACTGAAGCTTTCTTT. Its protein is CASRRTGRNTEAFF.

The chain combines TRBV7-9 with TRBJ2-5, with 9 bases that match TRBD2. The J call may not be correct, given that the DNA end is closer to TRBJ2-7. This CDR3 region has 15 residues. Germline V gene lookup returns CDR1 SEHNR and CDR2 FQNEAQ (reference sequence). CDR3 region: CASSLAAGGLGEQYF. The CDR3 DNA reads as TGTGCCAGCAGCTTAGCGGCGGGGGGGCTTGGCGAGCAGTACTTC.

This chain joins TRBV6-5 and TRBJ2-3; TRBD1 matches at 8 bases. With V trimmed by 6 bases and J by 5 bases, 7 bases remained unmatched. This CDR3 spans 14 amino acids. CDR1 is MNHEY and CDR2 is SVGAGI in the germline V gene. CDR3 in DNA: TGTGCCAGCAGGGCCGGGACAGGACAAGATACGCAGTATTTT. Residues: CASRAGTGQDTQYF.

This sequence joins TRBV27 and TRBJ1-2; 7 nucleotides line up with TRBD1. Trimming at V came to 5 bases and at J to 4 bases, leaving 7 bases not matched to a gene. CDR1 is MNHEY, CDR2 SMNVEV, per germline (reference sequence). The CDR3 runs 14 residues. CDR3 protein: CASSTRQGGYGYTF. The CDR3 coding sequence is TGTGCCAGCAGTACCCGACAGGGCGGCTATGGCTACACCTTC.

V is TRBV19 and J is TRBJ1-5; the match to TRBD1 covers 9 bases. In germline, CDR1 is LNHDA, CDR2 SQIVND (reference sequence). V was pared by 8 bases and J by 5 bases, with 4 bases of the junction left unmatched. The CDR3 has 13 amino acids. In nucleotides, the CDR3 is TGTGCCAGTCGGGACAGGGAACATCAGCCCCAGCATTTT. Its translation: CASRDREHQPQHF.

The chain recombines TRBV5-1 with TRBJ2-7; tentatively, D is TRBD2 (5 bases). From germline, CDR1 is SGHRS and CDR2 YFSETQ. There are 15 residues in the CDR3. Trimming left V 0 bases short and J 2 bases short, with 12 bases between. DNA of the CDR3: TGCGCCAGCAGCTTGGATACCGGGGTAACCTACGAGCAGTACTTC. It codes for CASSLDTGVTYEQYF.

The V and J genes are TRBV10-3 and TRBJ1-4, with 7 bases matching TRBD1. V dropped 2 bases and J dropped 8; count of bases not matched to a gene: 11. The CDR3 is 16 amino acids. Per germline, CDR1 ENHRY and CDR2 SYGVKD. DNA of the CDR3: TGTGCCATCAGTGAGACAAGACAGGGTAGAGAAGAAAAACTGTTTTTT. Translating it yields CAISETRQGREEKLFF.

This clone was detected only a few times. The chain uses TRBV6-5 and TRBJ1-1, with D possibly being TRBD1 (6 bases). V was clipped by 6 bases and J by 8 bases, with 19 bases between them. Germline V lookup: CDR1 MNHEY, CDR2 SVGAGI. This CDR3 is 14 amino acids long. The CDR3 region is CASRPGTPVGEAFF. As DNA, the CDR3 is TGTGCCAGCAGGCCCGGGACACCGGTTGGGGAAGCTTTCTTT.

The genes are TRBV9 and TRBJ2-3; 9 positions agree with TRBD2. CDR1 is SGDLS and CDR2 is YYNGEE in the germline V gene. V trimming: 4 bases; J trimming: 0 bases; junction bases outside the gene matches: 12. The CDR3 loop spans 18 amino acids. CDR3 sequence (DNA): TGTGCCAGCAGCACCTCTGGCGGGGGGGGACTGAGCACAGATACGCAGTATTTT. This encodes CASSTSGGGGLSTDTQYF.

This clone was detected once. The chain has TRBV19 and TRBJ2-1; TRBD2 matches 10 bases. CDR3 length: 16 residues. Unmatched junction bases numbered 9, after V lost 5 bases and J lost 5 bases. From germline, CDR1 is LNHDA and CDR2 SQIVND (reference sequence). CDR3 in amino acids: CASSSPLAGGNNEQFF. CDR3 coding DNA: TGTGCCAGTAGTTCGCCCTTAGCGGGGGGTAACAATGAGCAGTTCTTC.

The chain uses TRBV10-3 and TRBJ1-6; 9 bases agree with TRBD1. The J segment lost 10 bases and the V segment lost 6 bases, leaving 10 bases of the junction unmatched. The CDR3 runs 15 residues. CDR1 and CDR2 (germline): ENHRY, SYGVKD. The CDR3 DNA follows: TGTGCCATCAGACCTTCGGGACAGGGTGAATCACCCCTCCACTTT. Translating it yields CAIRPSGQGESPLHF.

This CDR3 is CASNLDGSSYNEQFF. The CDR3 nucleotides read TGTGCCAGCAATTTGGACGGAAGCTCCTACAATGAGCAGTTCTTC. This rearrangement joins TRBV6-6 to TRBJ2-1; D unclear. This CDR3 has 15 residues. Trimming shortened V by 7 bases and J by 0 bases, and 13 bases separated the two germline ends. Germline values: CDR1 MNHNY, CDR2 SVGAGI (reference sequence).

The rearrangement joins TRBV28 to TRBJ2-7; unclear D gene. Trimming removed 5 bases from V and 0 bases from J, with 14 bases in between. Germline V gene lookup returns CDR1 MDHEN and CDR2 SYDVKM. The CDR3 sequence is 15 residues long. For the CDR3, the DNA is TGTGCCAGCAGTGACACTTGGGTCAGCTCCTACGAGCAGTACTTC. Translating it yields CASSDTWVSSYEQYF.

This chain connects TRBV2 to TRBJ2-5; 13 bases align to TRBD2. CDR3 size: 15 residues. Germline loops: CDR1 SNHLY, CDR2 FYNNEI. V lost 6 bases, J lost 1 base, and 2 bases stayed unmatched. The DNA of the CDR3 is TGTGCCAGCAGCCGGACTAGCGGGGGCCAAGAGACCCAGTACTTC. This encodes CASSRTSGGQETQYF.

The rearrangement uses TRBV27 and TRBJ2-7; D gene unclear. Trimming removed 0 bases at V and 6 bases at J, with 12 bases between. The CDR3 extends over 14 amino acids. The V gene's germline CDR1 is MNHEY and CDR2 SMNVEV (reference sequence). The CDR3 reads CASSLSNTVGEQYF. The CDR3 DNA follows: TGTGCCAGCAGTTTATCGAACACAGTAGGCGAGCAGTACTTC.